The present T cell receptor (beta chain) was sequenced within a study of T cells in Graves' hyperthyroidism and ophthalmopathy. Points from the study as a whole: Blood samples included most of the expanded thyroid clonotypes exceeding 0.001.

V was pared by 2 bases and J by 4 bases, with 4 bases between. This CDR3 has 12 residues. Looked up from germline, CDR1 is MDHEN and CDR2 is SYDVKM. Patients were excluded for uncontrolled infection, other autoimmune disease, pregnancy or lactation. Diagnosis relied on clinical symptoms, serum thyroxine and TRAb, thyroid ultrasound and orbital computed tomography. It was at first hyperthyroidism diagnosis, before any ophthalmopathy symptoms, that the blood sample was taken. Ten or more counts support this clonotype. The antigen is not known. The CDR3 regions of TCR beta were amplified from RNA transcripts. A set of HTBI primers served as the primers for a first-round RT-PCR of the TCR CDR3. TCRdb re-analysed the multiplex PCR reads in MiXCR, keeping a single row per CDR3 protein. The sample gives some 400,000 distinct CDR3 sequences, roughly 13% of which show up once; more than 20% is in the top ten.

This TCR was recovered from a man aged 25-40 years with Graves' hyperthyroidism that later progressed to Graves' ophthalmopathy. The chain has TRBV28 and TRBJ2-3; no reliable D call. Sequenced material: blood. CDR3 nucleotide sequence: TGTGCCAGCAGTTTAGGTTCAGATACGCAGTATTTT. Encoded protein: CASSLGSDTQYF.